The 8 T cell receptor beta chains in this list originate from one sample, sequenced in a study of cytomegalovirus exposure and HLA in healthy donors. The PCR employed 60 Vbeta primers together with 13 Jbeta primers. Profiling relied on immunoSEQ multiplex PCR, and the TCRdb table lists in-frame clones only, not all of them. The data show fewer than 110,000 clones, over 60% seen once. Source material: PBMCs. The receptors were gathered from a male donor in good health and CMV-seronegative.

The chain combines TRBV30 with TRBJ2-1, with 11 bases fitting TRBD1. The CDR3 length is 13 residues. In germline, CDR1 is GTSNPN, CDR2 SVGIG (reference sequence). Trimming took 4 bases from V and 7 from J; bases not matched to a gene: 3. The CDR3 here is CAWTRDRGNEQFF. The CDR3 DNA reads TGTGCCTGGACTCGGGACAGGGGGAATGAGCAGTTCTTC.

Here the CDR3 DNA reads TGTGCCAGCACCATTGGGGGGGCTTTAGGAAACACCATATATTTT. This gives the protein CASTIGGALGNTIYF. The chain couples TRBV6-6 to TRBJ1-3, with D possibly TRBD1 on 6 matching bases. The CDR3 totals 15 residues. V was shortened by 7 bases and J by 4 bases, with 17 bases between the two germline ends. Germline values: CDR1 MNHNY, CDR2 SVGAGI (reference sequence).

This chain connects TRBV4-1 to TRBJ1-2, with D maybe TRBD1 (5 bases). The CDR3 spans 15 residues. The germline V gene encodes CDR1 MGHRA and CDR2 YSYEKL. V gave up 0 bases and J gave up 7 bases, with 15 bases separating them. CDR3 sequence: CASSQDGGIGSGYTF. CDR3 sequence (DNA): TGCGCCAGCAGCCAAGATGGGGGGATAGGGAGTGGCTACACCTTC.

The chain is built from TRBV28 and TRBJ2-7, with a weak D call TRBD2 (6 bases). With 6 bases removed from V and 1 base from J, the gap between germline ends came to 13 bases. CDR3 length equals 14 residues. Germline V CDR1 and CDR2: MDHEN, SYDVKM. The CDR3 spells CASSADRGSYEQYF. The CDR3 coding sequence is TGTGCCAGCAGCGCTGATCGGGGGTCCTACGAGCAGTACTTC.

This clone has just a few counts. The chain links TRBV6-5 to TRBJ2-5, with 9 nucleotides matching TRBD2. The CDR3 covers 15 residues. V lost 4 bases to trimming and J lost 7 bases; unmatched junction nucleotides: 10. From germline, CDR1 is MNHEY and CDR2 SVGAGI. The CDR3 bases are TGTGCCAGCAGTTTAGCGGGAGCCCAGCATGCGACCCAGTACTTC. Protein sequence: CASSLAGAQHATQYF.

This chain uses TRBV11-3 with TRBJ2-5; D not resolved. CDR3 size: 13 residues. Germline V gene lookup returns CDR1 SGHNT and CDR2 YENEEA. Deletions cut 6 bases from V and 0 bases from J, with 8 bases between. CDR3 DNA: TGTGCCAGCAGTTCGGGTAACCAAGAGACCCAGTACTTC. As protein: CASSSGNQETQYF.

This clone showed up just a few times. The rearrangement joins TRBV20-1 to TRBJ2-1; weak D call: TRBD2 (5 bases). Looked up from germline, CDR1 is DFQATT and CDR2 is SNEGSKA (reference sequence). V dropped 5 bases and J dropped 10 bases, with 9 bases sitting between them. The CDR3 contains 10 residues. The CDR3 protein is CSAGIAEQFF. CDR3 nucleotides: TGCAGTGCTGGTATAGCGGAGCAGTTCTTC.

The chain couples TRBV12-5 to TRBJ2-1; 7 bases are a match to TRBD1. Germline lookup yields CDR1 LGHNT and CDR2 FRNRAP. The CDR3 totals 16 residues. The V gene end was trimmed by 5 bases and the J gene end by 6 bases; junction bases not matched to a gene: 13. Written as DNA, the CDR3 is TGTGCTAGTGGTCCCTTCATCGACAGGGTAACCAATGAGCAGTTCTTC. Its translation is CASGPFIDRVTNEQFF. Supplemented by reference TRBV12-5 and TRBJ2-1, the full variable domain reads DARVTQTPRHKVTEMGQEVTMRCQPILGHNTVFWYRQTMMQGLELLAYFRNRAPLDDSGMPKDRFSAEMPDATLATLKIQPSEPRDSAVYFCASGPFIDRVTNEQFFGPGTRLTVL.